A selection of T cell receptor beta chains follows, all from one sample in a study of cytomegalovirus exposure and HLA in healthy donors. The method was immunoSEQ multiplex PCR; TCRdb's version includes in-frame clones alone and lacks a portion of them. Of 100,000 to 150,000 clones listed, 80% to 85% were seen once; the top ten hold roughly 7.7%. The sample comprised PBMCs. The source of these receptors is a woman in her forties or fifties in good health and CMV-seropositive. Both conserved end residues are part of each CDR3. A D gene is named only where the DNA matches it firmly. Expanded clones are given a class, and other clones once, few, many or no size at all.

CDR3 protein	CDR3 DNA	V gene	clone size	J gene	D gene
CASSPPRGQADNEQFF	TGTGCCAGCTCACCACCGAGAGGACAGGCCGACAATGAGCAGTTCTTC	TRBV18	NA	TRBJ2-1	TRBD1
CSVPHGERGSTDTQYF	TGCAGCGTACCACATGGGGAGCGGGGTAGCACAGATACGCAGTATTTT	TRBV29-1	NA	TRBJ2-3	TRBD2
CASSGEWEFRLLRTDTQYF	TGTGCCAGCAGCGGGGAATGGGAGTTCCGACTTCTCCGCACAGATACGCAGTATTTT	TRBV2	NA	TRBJ2-3	NA
CASSWGQGAWNEQFF	TGTGCCAGCAGCTGGGGACAGGGGGCTTGGAATGAGCAGTTCTTC	TRBV5-8	NA	TRBJ2-1	TRBD1
CATSTRTGFEKLFF	TGTGCCACCAGCACCAGGACAGGGTTTGAAAAACTGTTTTTT	TRBV15	NA	TRBJ1-4	TRBD1
CASREGQKTEAFF	TGTGCCAGCAGGGAGGGACAGAAGACTGAAGCTTTCTTT	TRBV2	NA	TRBJ1-1	TRBD1
CASSQEQDTEAFF	TGCGCCAGCAGCCAAGAACAGGACACTGAAGCTTTCTTT	TRBV7-2	few	TRBJ1-1	NA
CASSQQGVFGNTIYF	TGTGCCAGCAGCCAACAGGGGGTATTTGGAAACACCATATATTTT	TRBV11-2	NA	TRBJ1-3	TRBD1
CASSLDLDRGKNTGELFF	TGTGCCAGCAGCTTAGATCTGGACAGGGGGAAGAACACCGGGGAGCTGTTTTTT	TRBV7-2	NA	TRBJ2-2	TRBD1
CASSWVTGEVFF	TGTGCCAGCAGTTGGGTGACAGGGGAGGTTTTCTTT	TRBV6-5	NA	TRBJ1-1	TRBD1
CASSENSGDQPQHF	TGTGCCAGCAGTGAAAATTCCGGGGATCAGCCCCAGCATTTT	TRBV2	NA	TRBJ1-5	NA
CASSGTGTPSITQYF	TGTGCCAGCAGCGGTACCGGGACTCCCAGTATCACGCAGTATTTT	TRBV9	NA	TRBJ2-3	NA
CASSQVSQPQHF	TGTGCCAGCAGCCAGGTCAGTCAGCCCCAGCATTTT	TRBV7-8	NA	TRBJ1-5	NA
CASRGDTRNTGELFF	TGTGCCAGCAGAGGAGACACTAGAAACACCGGGGAGCTGTTTTTT	TRBV2	NA	TRBJ2-2	NA
CASSFGRVNTGELFF	TGTGCCAGCAGCTTTGGCAGGGTGAACACCGGGGAGCTGTTTTTT	TRBV11-2	few	TRBJ2-2	NA
CASSLGLVVARFNEQFF	TGTGCCAGCAGCTTAGGCCTTGTGGTAGCGCGCTTCAATGAGCAGTTCTTC	TRBV13	NA	TRBJ2-1	NA
CASRLVTTSYNEQFF	TGCGCCAGCAGATTGGTGACTACCTCCTACAATGAGCAGTTCTTC	TRBV5-1	NA	TRBJ2-1	NA
CASSLRGQVTGELFF	TGTGCCAGCAGCTTGCGGGGACAGGTCACCGGGGAGCTGTTTTTT	TRBV5-8	NA	TRBJ2-2	TRBD1
CASSSLGGGSGGNTIYF	TGTGCCAGCAGCTCCTTAGGGGGTGGCAGTGGAGGAAACACCATATATTTT	TRBV9	few	TRBJ1-3	NA
CASAQPGQDYEQYF	TGTGCCAGCGCTCAACCGGGACAGGACTACGAGCAGTACTTC	TRBV19	NA	TRBJ2-7	TRBD1
CASSRDRDPYEQYF	TGTGCCAGCAGCCGAGACAGGGACCCCTACGAGCAGTACTTC	TRBV7-9	NA	TRBJ2-7	TRBD1
CASSESGGNWADTQYF	TGTGCCAGCAGTGAATCTGGGGGGAACTGGGCAGATACGCAGTATTTT	TRBV2	NA	TRBJ2-3	NA
CASSLDTTQAQHF	TGTGCCAGCAGCTTAGACACGACGCAGGCCCAGCATTTT	TRBV7-9	NA	TRBJ1-5	NA
CASSLMGARNEQFF	TGTGCCAGCAGCTTAATGGGCGCACGGAATGAGCAGTTCTTC	TRBV7-9	NA	TRBJ2-1	NA
CASSLVRGDRSPLTYEQYF	TGTGCCAGCAGCTTGGTACGGGGAGACAGGTCCCCACTAACCTACGAGCAGTACTTC	TRBV5-6	NA	TRBJ2-7	NA
CASSAPSDRGLYGYTF	TGTGCCAGCAGCGCACCCTCGGACAGGGGCCTCTATGGCTACACCTTC	TRBV7-9	NA	TRBJ1-2	TRBD1
CASSLRQGVSPQHF	TGTGCCAGCAGTTTAAGACAGGGGGTTAGTCCCCAGCATTTT	TRBV28	NA	TRBJ1-5	TRBD1
CASSLMPGQAYEQYF	TGCGCCAGCAGCTTGATGCCGGGACAGGCCTACGAGCAGTACTTC	TRBV5-1	once	TRBJ2-7	TRBD1
CASPGDMNTEAFF	TGTGCCAGTCCAGGGGACATGAACACTGAAGCTTTCTTT	TRBV5-4	NA	TRBJ1-1	NA
CASRGQSLYEQYF	TGTGCCAGCAGAGGACAGAGCCTTTACGAGCAGTACTTC	TRBV5-6	NA	TRBJ2-7	NA
CASKRQGTGEQYF	TGTGCCAGCAAGAGACAGGGGACGGGGGAGCAGTACTTC	TRBV6-1	NA	TRBJ2-7	TRBD1
CASSTGGTSNQPQHF	TGTGCCAGCAGCACAGGGGGAACTAGCAATCAGCCCCAGCATTTT	TRBV6-1	NA	TRBJ1-5	TRBD1
CASSLGRTGDYEQYF	TGTGCCAGCAGCTTGGGCAGGACAGGGGACTACGAGCAGTACTTC	TRBV5-8	NA	TRBJ2-7	TRBD1